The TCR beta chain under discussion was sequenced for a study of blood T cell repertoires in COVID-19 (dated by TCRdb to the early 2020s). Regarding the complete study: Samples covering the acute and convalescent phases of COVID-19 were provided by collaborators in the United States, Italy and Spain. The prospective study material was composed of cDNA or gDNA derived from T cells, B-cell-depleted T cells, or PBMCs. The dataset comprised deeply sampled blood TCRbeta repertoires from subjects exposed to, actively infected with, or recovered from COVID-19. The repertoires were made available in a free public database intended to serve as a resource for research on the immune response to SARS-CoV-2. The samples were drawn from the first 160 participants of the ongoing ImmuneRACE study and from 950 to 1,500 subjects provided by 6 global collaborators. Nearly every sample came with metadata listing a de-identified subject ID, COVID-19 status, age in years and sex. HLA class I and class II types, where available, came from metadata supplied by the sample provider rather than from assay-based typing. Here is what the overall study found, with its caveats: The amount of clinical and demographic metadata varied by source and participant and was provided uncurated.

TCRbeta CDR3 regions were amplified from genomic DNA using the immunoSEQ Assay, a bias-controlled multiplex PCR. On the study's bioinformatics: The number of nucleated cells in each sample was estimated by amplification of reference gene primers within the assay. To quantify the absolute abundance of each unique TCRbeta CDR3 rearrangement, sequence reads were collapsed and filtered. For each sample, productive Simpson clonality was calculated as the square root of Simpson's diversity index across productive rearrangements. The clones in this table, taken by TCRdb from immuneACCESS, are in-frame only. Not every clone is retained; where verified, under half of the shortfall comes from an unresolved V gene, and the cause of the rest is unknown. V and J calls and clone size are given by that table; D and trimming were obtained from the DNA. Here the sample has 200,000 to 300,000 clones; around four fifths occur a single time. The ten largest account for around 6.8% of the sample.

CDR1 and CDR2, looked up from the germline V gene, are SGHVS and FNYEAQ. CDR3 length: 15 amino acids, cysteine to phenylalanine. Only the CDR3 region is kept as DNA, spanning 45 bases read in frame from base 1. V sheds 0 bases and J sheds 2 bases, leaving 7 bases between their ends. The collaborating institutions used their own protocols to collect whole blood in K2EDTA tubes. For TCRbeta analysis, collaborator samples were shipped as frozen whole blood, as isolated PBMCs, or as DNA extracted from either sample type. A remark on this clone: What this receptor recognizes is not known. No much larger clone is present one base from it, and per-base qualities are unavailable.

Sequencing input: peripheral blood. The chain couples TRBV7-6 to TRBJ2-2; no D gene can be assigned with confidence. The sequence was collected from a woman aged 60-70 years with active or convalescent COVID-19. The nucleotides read TGTGCCAGCAGCTTAGCGGGCAGTAACACCGGGGAGCTGTTTTTT. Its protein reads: CASSLAGSNTGELFF.